This T cell receptor (beta chain) emerged from a study of T-cell reconstitution after alpha-beta-depleted transplantation in children. Unique molecular identifiers were used to barcode this TCRbeta library. TCRdb called the PCR reads again in MiXCR, with one record for every CDR3 protein. This sample has 200,000 or so distinct CDR3 sequences, with 6.3% found just once. This CDR3 contains 14 residues. Trimming cost V 4 bases and J 6 bases, with 16 bases left between them. Germline V lookup: CDR1 MNHEY, CDR2 SMNVEV (reference sequence). The J gene is TRBJ2-7, the V gene TRBV27, with D tentatively TRBD2 (6 bases). This TCR was recovered from a girl under three years old with combined immunodeficiency, due to receive a stem cell transplant. The specimen was PBMCs, collected before TCRalphabeta/CD19-depleted stem cell transplant. The CDR3 nucleotides are TGTGCCAGCAGTTCACCGGGACTGGACTCCGAGCAGTACTTC. Amino acid sequence: CASSSPGLDSEQYF.